This is a list of T cell receptor beta chains from one sample in a study of blood T cell repertoires in COVID-19. Method: immunoSEQ multiplex PCR; TCRdb's copy keeps in-frame clones and lacks some. In the table there are approximately 55,000 clones, approximately 90% of which are singletons. Sequencing input: peripheral blood. The receptors derive from a man in his forties or fifties with acute or convalescent COVID-19. Each CDR3 is given without its conserved first and last residue. D genes are given only for firm matches.

D	J	V	CDR3
TRBD2	TRBJ2-7	TRBV19	ASSIDIAGIYEQY
-	TRBJ1-1	TRBV7-3	ASSLNSMNTEAF
-	TRBJ1-3	TRBV30	AWNREFGGNTIY
TRBD2	TRBJ2-5	TRBV7-2	ASSHFPRGPSGETQY
TRBD2	TRBJ2-5	TRBV4-2	ASSQESLAGTETQY
-	TRBJ1-6	TRBV5-8	ASTFAGGWNSPLH
TRBD1	TRBJ2-1	TRBV5-4	ASSSPGQGPNEQF
TRBD2	TRBJ2-1	TRBV5-1	ASSPTSGRRNEQF
-	TRBJ1-1	TRBV7-9	ASSYPHGGVLSEAF
-	TRBJ1-5	TRBV10-1	ASSETPDQPQH
TRBD1	TRBJ2-5	TRBV4-3	ASSQGTGETQY
-	TRBJ1-1	TRBV5-1	ASSLVGGNTEAF
-	TRBJ2-3	TRBV7-2	ASSSHSTDTQY
TRBD2	TRBJ2-1	TRBV10-1	ASSEVGEAGGVNEQF
-	TRBJ1-1	TRBV10-3	AISSGGGTEAF
TRBD1	TRBJ2-1	TRBV28	ASSSTGKDEQF
TRBD1	TRBJ1-5	TRBV6-1	ASRRTGGNQPQH
-	TRBJ1-1	TRBV7-2	ASSLAWNTEAF
-	TRBJ1-1	TRBV30	AWRVRTGTEAF
-	TRBJ2-5	TRBV7-2	ASSSRQGGTGTQY
-	TRBJ2-1	TRBV28	ASYSGLSSYNEQF
TRBD1	TRBJ1-5	TRBV12-5	ASGRTGWGQPQH
-	TRBJ2-2	TRBV14	ASSQGPGRVNTGELF
TRBD2	TRBJ2-7	TRBV10-1	APREGSGGGSYEQY
-	TRBJ2-7	TRBV29-1	SVEDQGSRYEQY
-	TRBJ2-1	TRBV6-5	ASSRTGSLLNEQF
-	TRBJ1-2	TRBV11-3	ASSLGQDHYGYT
-	TRBJ1-4	TRBV7-2	ASSLEGNRDEKLF
TRBD2	TRBJ2-3	TRBV7-9	ASRGRGTDTQY
-	TRBJ2-7	TRBV5-1	ASSLSQGLGQY
-	TRBJ1-2	TRBV18	ASSPRARGYGYT
TRBD1	TRBJ1-4	TRBV24-1	ATSDSRTGLEKLF